The 8 T cell receptor beta chains below all came from one sample that was sequenced in a study of OX40 agonist ivuxolimab in advanced cancers. Generated by immunoSEQ multiplex PCR, the TCRdb table keeps only in-frame clones and is missing some. Found here are about 48,000 clones, 65% to 85% of them singletons; the top ten hold 1% to 1.3%. The sample consisted of CD4+ or CD8+ T cells sorted from blood, taken in a trial of the OX40 agonist ivuxolimab. Receptor source: an adult with an advanced solid tumor such as melanoma, head and neck, liver or kidney cancer.

The chain couples TRBV19 to TRBJ2-1; D tentatively reads TRBD1 or TRBD2 (5 bases each). Germline V gene lookup returns CDR1 LNHDA and CDR2 SQIVND (reference sequence). This CDR3 has 16 amino acids. V lost 11 bases to trimming and J lost 6 bases, with 26 bases between them. The CDR3 loop is CACKSMAGTPGNEQFF. CDR3 coding DNA: TGTGCCTGTAAATCGATGGCCGGGACCCCAGGCAATGAGCAGTTCTTC.

A few counts support this clone. The chain links TRBV13 to TRBJ2-7; D gene unclear. CDR3 length: 14 amino acids. The germline V gene encodes CDR1 PRHDT and CDR2 FYEKMQ (reference sequence). V was clipped by 2 bases and J by 2 bases, with 10 bases between them. The CDR3 sequence is CASSLYRGTYEQYF. As DNA, the CDR3 is TGTGCCAGCAGCTTATACCGCGGAACCTACGAGCAGTACTTC.

This chain links TRBV19 with TRBJ1-6; D uncertain. Deletions cut 1 base from V and 8 bases from J, with 12 bases between. The CDR3 extends over 15 amino acids. Germline V gene lookup returns CDR1 LNHDA and CDR2 SQIVND (reference sequence). This CDR3 is CASSIGIARDSPLHF. The CDR3 DNA reads as TGTGCCAGTAGTATAGGAATAGCGCGGGATTCACCCCTCCACTTT.

J is TRBJ1-4 and V is TRBV2; D not resolved. Germline CDR1 and CDR2: SNHLY and FYNNEI. The CDR3 contains 14 residues. Trimming took 8 bases from V and 0 from J, leaving 10 bases between them. This CDR3 reads CASGAAATNEKLFF. DNA for the CDR3: TGTGCCAGCGGAGCGGCGGCAACTAATGAAAAACTGTTTTTT.

This clone was counted a single time. V is TRBV7-9 and J is TRBJ1-1, with D perhaps matching TRBD1 (6 bases). The CDR3 contains 13 residues. Per germline, CDR1 SEHNR and CDR2 FQNEAQ (reference sequence). Trimming stripped 3 bases from V and 3 bases from J, with 8 bases between. CDR3 nucleotide sequence: TGTGCCAGCAGCTTCTACAGGGACACTGAAGCTTTCTTT. This translates into CASSFYRDTEAFF.

The gene calls are TRBV7-2 and TRBJ2-3, with TRBD2 matching over 10 bases. CDR1 and CDR2 from the germline V gene are SGHTA and FQGNSA. The trim removed 4 bases at V and 5 bases at J, leaving 9 bases unmatched. CDR3 length: 16 residues. This CDR3 reads CASSSRALAGGDTQYF. DNA for the CDR3: TGTGCCAGCAGCTCCAGGGCGTTAGCGGGAGGAGATACGCAGTATTTT.

V and J are TRBV9 and TRBJ2-5, with a weak D call TRBD2 (5 bases). Trimming stripped 0 bases from V and 0 bases from J, with 9 bases between. The germline CDR1 and CDR2 sequences are SGDLS and YYNGEE. CDR3 length equals 15 residues. The CDR3 DNA sequence: TGTGCCAGCAGCGTAGCTCAGACTAACCAAGAGACCCAGTACTTC. Encoded protein: CASSVAQTNQETQYF.

The V call is TRBV6-6, the J call TRBJ2-3; 7 bases are shared with TRBD1. CDR3 length: 16 amino acids. V dropped 6 bases and J dropped 3; count of bases not matched to a gene: 12. The germline CDR1 and CDR2 sequences are MNHNY and SVGAGI (reference sequence). In nucleotides, the CDR3 is TGTGCCAGCAGACTAGAAGGGGGCTTCGGTACAGATACGCAGTATTTT. Protein: CASRLEGGFGTDTQYF.